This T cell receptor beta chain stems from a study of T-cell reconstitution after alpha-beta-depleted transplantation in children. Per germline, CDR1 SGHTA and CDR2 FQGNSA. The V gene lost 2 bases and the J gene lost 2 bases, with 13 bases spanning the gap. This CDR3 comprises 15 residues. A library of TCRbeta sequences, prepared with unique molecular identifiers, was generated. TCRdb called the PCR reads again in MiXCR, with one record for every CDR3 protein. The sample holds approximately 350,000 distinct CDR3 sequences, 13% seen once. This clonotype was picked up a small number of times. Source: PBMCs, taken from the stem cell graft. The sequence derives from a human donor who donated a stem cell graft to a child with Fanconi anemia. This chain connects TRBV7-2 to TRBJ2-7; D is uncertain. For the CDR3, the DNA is TGTGCCAGCAGCTTAAGTAGGGTTCCCACCTACGAGCAGTACTTC. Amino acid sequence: CASSLSRVPTYEQYF.